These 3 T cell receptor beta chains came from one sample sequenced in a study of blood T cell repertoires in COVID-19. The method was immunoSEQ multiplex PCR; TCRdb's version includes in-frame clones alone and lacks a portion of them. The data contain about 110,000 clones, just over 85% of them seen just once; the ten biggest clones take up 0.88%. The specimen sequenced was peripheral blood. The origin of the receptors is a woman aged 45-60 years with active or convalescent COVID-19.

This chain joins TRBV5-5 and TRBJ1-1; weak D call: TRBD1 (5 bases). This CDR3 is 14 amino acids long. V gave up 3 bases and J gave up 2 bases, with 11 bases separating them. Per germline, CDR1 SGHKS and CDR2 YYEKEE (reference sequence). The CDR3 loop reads CASSWGLRNTEAFF. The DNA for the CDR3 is TGTGCCAGCAGCTGGGGACTCCGCAACACTGAAGCTTTCTTT.

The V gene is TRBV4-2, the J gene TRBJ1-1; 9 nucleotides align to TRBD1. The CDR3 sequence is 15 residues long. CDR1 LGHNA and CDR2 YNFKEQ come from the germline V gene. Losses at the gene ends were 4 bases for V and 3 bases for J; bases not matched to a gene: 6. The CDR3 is CASSPGTGRDTEAFF. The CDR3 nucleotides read TGTGCCAGCAGCCCTGGGACAGGGAGGGACACTGAAGCTTTCTTT.

The CDR3 reads CASKRIAGEQFF. In nucleotides, the CDR3 is TGTGCCAGCAAGAGAATAGCGGGAGAGCAGTTCTTC. This rearrangement joins TRBV2 to TRBJ2-1; 8 nucleotides align to TRBD2. CDR1 is SNHLY, CDR2 FYNNEI, per germline. The CDR3 has 12 residues. Losses at the gene ends were 7 bases for V and 10 bases for J; bases not matched to a gene: 6.